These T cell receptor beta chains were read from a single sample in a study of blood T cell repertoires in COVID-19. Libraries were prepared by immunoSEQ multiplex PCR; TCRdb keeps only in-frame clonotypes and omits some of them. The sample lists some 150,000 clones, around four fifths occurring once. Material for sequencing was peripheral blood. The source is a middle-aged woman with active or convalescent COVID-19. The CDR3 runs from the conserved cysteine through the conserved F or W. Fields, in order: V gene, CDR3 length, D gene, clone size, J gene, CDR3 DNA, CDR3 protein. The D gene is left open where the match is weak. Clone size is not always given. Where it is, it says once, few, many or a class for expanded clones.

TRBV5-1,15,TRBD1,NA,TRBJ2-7,TGCGCCAGCAGCTTCTACCGGGACAGGACCGACGAGCAGTACTTC,CASSFYRDRTDEQYF
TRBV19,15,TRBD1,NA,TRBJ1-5,TGTGCCAGTAGCTATTACAGGGGAGCACATCAGCCCCAGCATTTT,CASSYYRGAHQPQHF
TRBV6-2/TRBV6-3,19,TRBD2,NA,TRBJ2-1,TGTGCCAGCAGTTACCCGCTTATGGAACTAGCGGGATCCCCCAATGAGCAGTTCTTC,CASSYPLMELAGSPNEQFF
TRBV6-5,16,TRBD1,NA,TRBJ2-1,TGTGCCAGCAGTTATGGGACAGATAGCCCCTACAATGAGCAGTTCTTC,CASSYGTDSPYNEQFF
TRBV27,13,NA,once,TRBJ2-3,TGTGCCAGCAGTTTATTCTTCACAGATACGCAGTATTTT,CASSLFFTDTQYF
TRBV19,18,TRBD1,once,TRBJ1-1,TGTGCCAGTAGTTTTGTTCCGGGACAGGGGACCATGAACACTGAAGCTTTCTTT,CASSFVPGQGTMNTEAFF
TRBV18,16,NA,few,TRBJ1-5,TGTGCCAGCTCACCGTCAACAGGCCTTAGCAATCAGCCCCAGCATTTT,CASSPSTGLSNQPQHF
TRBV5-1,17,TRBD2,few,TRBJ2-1,TGCGCCAGCAGTTTCCTCGGGCTAGCGGGGGGGCACAATGAGCAGTTCTTC,CASSFLGLAGGHNEQFF
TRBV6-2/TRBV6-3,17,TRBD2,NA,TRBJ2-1,TGTGCCAGCAGTCTCTCCGGGACTAGCGGATCCTACAATGAGCAGTTCTTC,CASSLSGTSGSYNEQFF
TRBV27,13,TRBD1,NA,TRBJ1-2,TGTGCCAGCAGTAGACAGGGTAACTATGGCTACACCTTC,CASSRQGNYGYTF
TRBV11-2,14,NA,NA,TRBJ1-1,TGTGCCAGCAGCTTTGGACAGCTTAACACTGAAGCTTTCTTT,CASSFGQLNTEAFF
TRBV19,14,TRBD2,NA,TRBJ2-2,TGTGCCAGTATCGCGGGAGGGCCCACCGGGGAGCTGTTTTTT,CASIAGGPTGELFF
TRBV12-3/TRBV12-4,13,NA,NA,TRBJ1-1,TGTGCCAGCAGTTGGACATCTGACACTGAAGCTTTCTTT,CASSWTSDTEAFF
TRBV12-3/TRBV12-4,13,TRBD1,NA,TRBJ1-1,TGTGCCAGCAGTTCAGGGACAGGGAGCGAAGCTTTCTTT,CASSSGTGSEAFF
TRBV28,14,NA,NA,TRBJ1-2,TGTGCCAGTACCGAGGCCCCGCATGTTCAGGGCTACACCTTC,CASTEAPHVQGYTF
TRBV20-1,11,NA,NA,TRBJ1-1,TGCAGTGCTAGTCCCGTCTCGGAAGCTTTCTTT,CSASPVSEAFF
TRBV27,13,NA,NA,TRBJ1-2,TGTGCCAGCAGCCCCGGGAGGGGTGAAGGCTACACCTTC,CASSPGRGEGYTF
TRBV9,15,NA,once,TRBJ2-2,TGTGCCAGCAGCGATAGGACAGCGAACACCGGGGAGCTGTTTTTT,CASSDRTANTGELFF
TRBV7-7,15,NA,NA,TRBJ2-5,TGTGCCAGCAGCTTAGTTCAGGGCATCCAAGAGACCCAGTACTTC,CASSLVQGIQETQYF
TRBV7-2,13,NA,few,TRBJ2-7,TGTGCCAGCAGCTTAGGACGGGACTACGAGCAGTACTTC,CASSLGRDYEQYF
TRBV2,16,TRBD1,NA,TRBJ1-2,TGTGCCAGCAGTGTTCGAAGAAAAGGGGGCGCGGATGGCTACACCTTC,CASSVRRKGGADGYTF
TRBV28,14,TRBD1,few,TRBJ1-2,TGTGCCAGCAGTACCACAGGGGGCCTCTATGGCTACACCTTC,CASSTTGGLYGYTF
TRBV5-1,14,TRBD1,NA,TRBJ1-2,TGCGCCAGCAGCCAGAGACAGGGGACGGGTGGCTACACCTTC,CASSQRQGTGGYTF